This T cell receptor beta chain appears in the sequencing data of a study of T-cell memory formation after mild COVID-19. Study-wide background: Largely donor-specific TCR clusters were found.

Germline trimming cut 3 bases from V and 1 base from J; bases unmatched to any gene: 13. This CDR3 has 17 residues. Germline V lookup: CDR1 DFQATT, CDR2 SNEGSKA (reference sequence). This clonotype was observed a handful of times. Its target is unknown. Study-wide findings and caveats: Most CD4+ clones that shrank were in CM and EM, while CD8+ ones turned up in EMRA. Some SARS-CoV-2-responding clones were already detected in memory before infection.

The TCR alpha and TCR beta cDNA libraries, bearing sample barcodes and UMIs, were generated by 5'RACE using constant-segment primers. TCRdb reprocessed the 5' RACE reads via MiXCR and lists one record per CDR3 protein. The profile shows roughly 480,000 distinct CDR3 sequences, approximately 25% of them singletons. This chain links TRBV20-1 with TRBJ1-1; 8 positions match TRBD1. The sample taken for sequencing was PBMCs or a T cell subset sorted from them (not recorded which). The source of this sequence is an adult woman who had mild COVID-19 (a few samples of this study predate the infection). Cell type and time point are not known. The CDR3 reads CSASQALGTGGNTEAFF. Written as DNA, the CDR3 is TGCAGTGCTAGCCAAGCCTTAGGGACAGGCGGGAACACTGAAGCTTTCTTT.